The rows below give T cell receptor beta chains drawn from one sample of a study of blood T cell repertoires in COVID-19. Produced via immunoSEQ multiplex PCR; TCRdb's table is partial and in-frame only. The sample lists 200,000 to 250,000 clones; 84% were seen once. The specimen sequenced was PBMCs or T cells enriched from blood (not recorded which). These receptors all stem from a man aged 55 to 70 who had recovered from COVID-19. Each CDR3 is given with its conserved first and last residue. A D gene is named only where the DNA matches it firmly. The listing skips clone size in some rows; elsewhere it reads once, few, many or a size class.

TRBJ2-5 NA NA TRBV5-6 CASSLDAGVTQYF TGTGCCAGCAGCTTGGACGCAGGGGTGACCCAGTACTTC
TRBJ2-7 NA NA TRBV6-2/TRBV6-3 CASSYRQGAYEQYF TGTGCCAGCAGTTACCGGCAGGGTGCCTACGAGCAGTACTTC
TRBJ1-6 TRBD1 NA TRBV7-2 CASSTRTGDSPLHF TGTGCCAGCAGCACGCGGACAGGGGATTCACCCCTCCACTTT
TRBJ2-7 TRBD2 NA TRBV18 CASRTSASYEQYF TGTGCCAGCCGGACTAGCGCCTCCTACGAGCAGTACTTC
TRBJ1-2 TRBD1 NA TRBV2 CASSLGQGAVYGYTF TGTGCCAGCAGTCTAGGACAGGGGGCGGTCTATGGCTACACCTTC
TRBJ1-1 TRBD1 NA TRBV29-1 CSVDRTGAGTEAFF TGCAGCGTCGACCGGACAGGGGCAGGAACTGAAGCTTTCTTT
TRBJ2-2 TRBD1 NA TRBV10-3 CAISESGQGAGGELFF TGTGCCATCAGTGAGTCGGGACAGGGGGCCGGCGGGGAGCTGTTTTTT
TRBJ2-1 NA NA TRBV15 CATSRVRTSSYNEQFF TGTGCCACCAGCAGAGTAAGGACTTCGTCCTACAATGAGCAGTTCTTC
TRBJ1-2 NA NA TRBV14 CASSPRQGGGYTF TGTGCCAGCAGCCCTCGTCAGGGAGGCGGCTACACCTTC
TRBJ1-5 NA NA TRBV19 CASSGLQGYNQPQHF TGTGCCAGTAGTGGGTTACAGGGCTACAATCAGCCCCAGCATTTT
TRBJ2-3 TRBD2 once TRBV9 CASSVLTSGSGTQYF TGTGCCAGCAGCGTATTGACTAGCGGGTCGGGTACGCAGTATTTT
TRBJ1-2 TRBD1 NA TRBV5-4 CASSSADRGLNYGYTF TGTGCCAGCAGCTCCGCAGACAGGGGGCTTAACTATGGCTACACCTTC
TRBJ2-1 TRBD1 NA TRBV12-5 CASGLGQGIGNEQFF TGTGCTAGTGGTTTAGGACAGGGGATCGGCAATGAGCAGTTCTTC
TRBJ1-4 NA NA TRBV5-1 CASSLGSGGNEKLFF TGCGCCAGCAGCTTGGGTTCGGGGGGGAATGAAAAACTGTTTTTT
TRBJ1-2 TRBD1 few TRBV11-3 CASSLDRGQRGYTF TGTGCCAGCAGCTTAGACAGGGGACAGCGAGGCTACACCTTC
TRBJ2-1 TRBD1 NA TRBV7-2 CASSENGRDRGYNEQFF TGTGCCAGCAGCGAAAACGGCCGGGACAGGGGATACAATGAGCAGTTCTTC
TRBJ2-4 TRBD1 few TRBV2 CAGLTGDGKNIQYF TGTGCCGGACTGACAGGGGATGGCAAAAACATTCAGTACTTC
TRBJ2-5 NA NA TRBV5-3 CARSLHRLWPVTQYF TGTGCCAGAAGCTTACACAGGTTGTGGCCTGTGACCCAGTACTTC
TRBJ1-6 NA NA TRBV10-3 CAISERGVGSPLHF TGTGCCATCAGTGAGCGGGGGGTAGGTTCACCCCTCCACTTT
TRBJ1-2 NA NA TRBV24-1 CATSDQTRNYGYTF TGTGCCACCAGTGACCAAACACGAAACTATGGCTACACCTTC
TRBJ2-3 TRBD1 NA TRBV9 CASSVDGRTGRTDTQYF TGTGCCAGCAGCGTAGACGGGCGGACAGGACGCACAGATACGCAGTATTTT
TRBJ2-1 TRBD2 NA TRBV7-3 CASSFSGGDNEQFF TGTGCCAGCAGCTTTAGCGGGGGGGACAATGAGCAGTTCTTC
TRBJ1-1 NA NA TRBV24-1 CATSDFKNTEAFF TGTGCCACCAGTGATTTCAAGAACACTGAAGCTTTCTTT
TRBJ1-5 NA NA TRBV6-5 CASSYSHRDNQPQHF TGTGCCAGCAGTTACTCCCACAGGGATAATCAGCCCCAGCATTTT
TRBJ2-3 NA few TRBV5-4 CASSLSDTQYF TGTGCCAGCAGCTTGTCGGATACGCAGTATTTT
TRBJ2-5 NA NA TRBV25-1 CASSDQAGYETQYF TGTGCCAGCAGTGATCAGGCAGGTTACGAGACCCAGTACTTC
TRBJ1-2 NA NA TRBV4-1 CASSQGGGDGYTF TGCGCCAGCAGCCAAGGGGGCGGTGATGGCTACACCTTC
TRBJ2-7 TRBD1 few TRBV19 CASTPRDRGGEQYF TGTGCCAGTACCCCTCGGGACAGGGGGGGCGAGCAGTACTTC
TRBJ1-4 NA NA TRBV18 CASSMRTTGGEKLFF TGTGCCAGCTCAATGAGGACCACGGGAGGTGAAAAACTGTTTTTT